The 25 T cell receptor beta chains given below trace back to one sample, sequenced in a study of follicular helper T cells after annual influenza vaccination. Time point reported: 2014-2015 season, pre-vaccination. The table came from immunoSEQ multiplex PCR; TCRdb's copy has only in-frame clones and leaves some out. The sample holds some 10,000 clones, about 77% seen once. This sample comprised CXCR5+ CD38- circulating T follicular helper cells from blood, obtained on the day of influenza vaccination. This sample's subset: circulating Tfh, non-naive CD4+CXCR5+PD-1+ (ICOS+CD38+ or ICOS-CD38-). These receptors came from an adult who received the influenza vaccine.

CDR3 sequence reads: CASGMGQGAVNSPLHF. In DNA, the CDR3 is TGTGCCAGCGGTATGGGACAGGGAGCCGTTAATTCACCCCTCCACTTT. The chain is built from TRBV7-2 and TRBJ1-6; 9 bases are a match to TRBD1. The CDR3 is 16 residues long. Trimming at V came to 8 bases and at J to 6 bases, leaving 11 bases not matched to a gene. Germline-derived CDR1 and CDR2 are SGHTA and FQGNSA. Drawing the rest from reference TRBV7-2 and TRBJ1-6, the complete variable domain is GAGVSQSPSNKVTEKGKDVELRCDPISGHTALYWYRQSLGQGLEFLIYFQGNSAPDKSGLPSDRFSAERTGGSVSTLTIQRTQQEDSAVYLCASGMGQGAVNSPLHFGNGTRLTVT.

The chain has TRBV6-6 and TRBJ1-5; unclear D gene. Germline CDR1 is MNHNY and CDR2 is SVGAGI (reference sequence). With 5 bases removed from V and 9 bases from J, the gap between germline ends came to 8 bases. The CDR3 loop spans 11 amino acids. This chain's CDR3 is CASSQAGPQHF. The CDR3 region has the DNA TGTGCCAGCAGTCAGGCGGGGCCCCAGCATTTT.

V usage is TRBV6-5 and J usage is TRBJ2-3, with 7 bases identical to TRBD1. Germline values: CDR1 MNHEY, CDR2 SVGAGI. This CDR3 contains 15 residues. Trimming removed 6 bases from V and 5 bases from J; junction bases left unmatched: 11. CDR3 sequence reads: CASSRKNRGKDTQYF. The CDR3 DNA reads TGTGCCAGCAGCCGTAAGAACAGGGGTAAAGATACGCAGTATTTT.

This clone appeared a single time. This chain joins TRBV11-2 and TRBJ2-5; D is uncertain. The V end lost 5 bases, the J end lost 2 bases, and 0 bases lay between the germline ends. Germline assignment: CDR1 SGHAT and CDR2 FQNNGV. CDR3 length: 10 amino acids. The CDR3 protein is CASSQETQYF. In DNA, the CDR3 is TGTGCCAGCAGCCAAGAGACCCAGTACTTC.

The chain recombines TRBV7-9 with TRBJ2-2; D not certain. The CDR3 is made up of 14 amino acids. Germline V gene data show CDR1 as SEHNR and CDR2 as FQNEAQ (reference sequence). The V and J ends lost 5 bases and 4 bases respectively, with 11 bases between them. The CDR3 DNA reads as TGTGCCAGCAGCCCTATACGGAGCACCGGGGAGCTGTTTTTT. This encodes CASSPIRSTGELFF.

The CDR3 nucleotides are TGTGCCAGCAGCCCCAACGATGGACCTGAAGCTTTCTTT. This codes for CASSPNDGPEAFF. This chain uses TRBV7-9 with TRBJ1-1; no reliable D call. This CDR3 has 13 residues. V was shortened by 5 bases and J by 6 bases, with 13 bases between the two germline ends. Per the germline V gene, CDR1 is SEHNR and CDR2 is FQNEAQ (reference sequence).

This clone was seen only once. The CDR3 region is CATSRESNQPQHF. DNA of the CDR3: TGTGCCACCAGCAGAGAAAGCAATCAGCCCCAGCATTTT. V gene TRBV15 combines with J gene TRBJ1-5; no definite D call. Trimming left V 0 bases short and J 1 base short, with 1 base between. The CDR3 is 13 residues long. Germline V gene lookup returns CDR1 LNHNV and CDR2 YYDKDF (reference sequence).

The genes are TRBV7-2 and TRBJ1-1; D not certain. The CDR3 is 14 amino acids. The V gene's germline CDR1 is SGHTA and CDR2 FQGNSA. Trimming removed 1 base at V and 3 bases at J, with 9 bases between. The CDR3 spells CASSLEPGDTEAFF. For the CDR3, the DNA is TGTGCCAGCAGCTTAGAGCCCGGGGACACTGAAGCTTTCTTT.

The CDR3 bases are TGTGCCAGTAGTATGACAGGGGCGGGGGAGACCCAGTACTTC. Residues: CASSMTGAGETQYF. The chain links TRBV19 to TRBJ2-5; 8 nucleotides match TRBD1. With V trimmed by 3 bases and J by 5 bases, 5 bases remained unmatched. CDR3 length: 14 amino acids. The V gene's germline CDR1 is LNHDA and CDR2 SQIVND (reference sequence).

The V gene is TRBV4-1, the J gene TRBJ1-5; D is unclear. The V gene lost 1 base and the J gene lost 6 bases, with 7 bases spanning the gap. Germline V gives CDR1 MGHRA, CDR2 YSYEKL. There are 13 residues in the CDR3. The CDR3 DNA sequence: TGCGCCAGCAGCCAAGGAGAACGTCAGCCCCAGCATTTT. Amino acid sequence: CASSQGERQPQHF.

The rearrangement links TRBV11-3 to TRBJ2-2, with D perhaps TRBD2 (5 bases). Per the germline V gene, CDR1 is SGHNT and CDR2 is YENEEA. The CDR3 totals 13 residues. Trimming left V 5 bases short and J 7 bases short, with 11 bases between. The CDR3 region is CASSPHRGGELFF. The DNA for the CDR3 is TGTGCCAGCAGCCCCCATCGGGGCGGGGAGCTGTTTTTT.

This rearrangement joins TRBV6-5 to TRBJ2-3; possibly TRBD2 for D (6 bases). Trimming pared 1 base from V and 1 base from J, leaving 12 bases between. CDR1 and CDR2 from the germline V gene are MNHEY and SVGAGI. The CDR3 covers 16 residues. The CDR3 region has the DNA TGTGCCAGCAGTTACTTTGGGACTGGGGGCACAGATACGCAGTATTTT. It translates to CASSYFGTGGTDTQYF.

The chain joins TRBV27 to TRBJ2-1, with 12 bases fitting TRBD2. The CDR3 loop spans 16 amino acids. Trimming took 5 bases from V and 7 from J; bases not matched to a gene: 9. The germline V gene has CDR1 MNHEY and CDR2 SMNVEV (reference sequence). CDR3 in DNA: TGTGCCAGCAGTATCCTGACTAGCGGGGGAAGGAATGAGCAGTTCTTC. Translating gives CASSILTSGGRNEQFF.

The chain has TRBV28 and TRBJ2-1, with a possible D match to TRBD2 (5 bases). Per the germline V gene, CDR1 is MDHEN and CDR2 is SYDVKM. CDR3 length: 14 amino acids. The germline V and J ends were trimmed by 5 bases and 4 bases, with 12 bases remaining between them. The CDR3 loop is CASSPYAGYNEQFF. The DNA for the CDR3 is TGTGCCAGCAGTCCCTACGCGGGTTACAATGAGCAGTTCTTC.

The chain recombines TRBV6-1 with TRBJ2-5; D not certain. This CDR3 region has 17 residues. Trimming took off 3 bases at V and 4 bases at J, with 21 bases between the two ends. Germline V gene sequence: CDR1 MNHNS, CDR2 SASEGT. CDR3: CASSEADTGLRVETQYF. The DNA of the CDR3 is TGTGCCAGCAGTGAGGCTGATACCGGGCTAAGGGTAGAGACCCAGTACTTC.

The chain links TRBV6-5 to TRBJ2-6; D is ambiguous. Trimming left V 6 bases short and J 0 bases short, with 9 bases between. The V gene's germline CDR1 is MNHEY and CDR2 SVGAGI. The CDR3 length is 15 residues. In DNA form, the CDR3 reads TGTGCCAGCAGCCTCGCAGTCTCTGGGGCCAACGTCCTGACTTTC. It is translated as CASSLAVSGANVLTF.

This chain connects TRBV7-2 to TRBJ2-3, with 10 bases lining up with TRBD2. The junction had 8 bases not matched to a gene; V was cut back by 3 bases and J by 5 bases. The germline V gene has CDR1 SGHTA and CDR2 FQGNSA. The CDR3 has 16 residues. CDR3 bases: TGTGCCAGCAGCTTCTCTAGCGGGGGAGTCGGAGATACGCAGTATTTT. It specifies CASSFSSGGVGDTQYF.

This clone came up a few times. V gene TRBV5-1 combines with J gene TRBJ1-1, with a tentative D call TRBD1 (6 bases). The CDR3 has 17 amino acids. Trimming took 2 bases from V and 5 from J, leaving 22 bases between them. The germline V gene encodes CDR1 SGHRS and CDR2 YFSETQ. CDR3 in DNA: TGCGCCAGCAGCTTTAGCTTTCCGGGGGCAAGGCGTACTGAAGCTTTCTTT. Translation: CASSFSFPGARRTEAFF.

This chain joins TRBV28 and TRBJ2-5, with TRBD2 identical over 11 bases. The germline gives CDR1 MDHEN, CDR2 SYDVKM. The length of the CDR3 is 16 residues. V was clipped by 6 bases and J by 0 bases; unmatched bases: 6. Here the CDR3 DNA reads TGTGCCAGCAGCTCCCCGGGACTAGCGGACCAAGAGACCCAGTACTTC. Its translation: CASSSPGLADQETQYF.

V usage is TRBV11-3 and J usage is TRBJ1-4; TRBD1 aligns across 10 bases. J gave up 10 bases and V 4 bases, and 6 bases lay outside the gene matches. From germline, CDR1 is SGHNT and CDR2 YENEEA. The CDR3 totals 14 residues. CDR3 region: CASSSGTGDGKLFF. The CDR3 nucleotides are TGTGCCAGCAGCTCCGGGACAGGGGACGGAAAACTGTTTTTT.

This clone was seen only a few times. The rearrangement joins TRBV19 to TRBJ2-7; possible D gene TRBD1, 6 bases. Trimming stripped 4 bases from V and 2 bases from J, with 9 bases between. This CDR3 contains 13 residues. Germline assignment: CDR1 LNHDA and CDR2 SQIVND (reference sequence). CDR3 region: CASSKGQTYEQYF. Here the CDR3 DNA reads TGTGCCAGTAGTAAAGGACAGACCTACGAGCAGTACTTC.

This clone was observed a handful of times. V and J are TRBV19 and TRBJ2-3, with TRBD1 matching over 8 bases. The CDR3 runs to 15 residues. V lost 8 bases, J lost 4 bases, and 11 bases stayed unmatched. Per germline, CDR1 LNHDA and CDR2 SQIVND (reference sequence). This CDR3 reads CASSIGQGHSDTQYF. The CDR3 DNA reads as TGTGCCAGTTCGATTGGACAGGGTCATTCAGATACGCAGTATTTT.

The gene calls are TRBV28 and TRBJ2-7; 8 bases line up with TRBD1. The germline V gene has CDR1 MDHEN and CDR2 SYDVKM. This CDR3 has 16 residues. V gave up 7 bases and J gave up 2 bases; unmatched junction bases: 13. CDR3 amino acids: CASTLAGQGGTYEQYF. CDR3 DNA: TGTGCCAGCACCCTAGCCGGACAGGGTGGAACCTACGAGCAGTACTTC.

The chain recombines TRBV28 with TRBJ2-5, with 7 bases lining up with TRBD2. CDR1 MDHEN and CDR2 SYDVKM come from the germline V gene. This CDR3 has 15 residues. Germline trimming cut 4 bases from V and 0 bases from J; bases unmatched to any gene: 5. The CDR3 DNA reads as TGTGCCAGCAGTTCTAGCGGTAACTACCAAGAGACCCAGTACTTC. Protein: CASSSSGNYQETQYF.

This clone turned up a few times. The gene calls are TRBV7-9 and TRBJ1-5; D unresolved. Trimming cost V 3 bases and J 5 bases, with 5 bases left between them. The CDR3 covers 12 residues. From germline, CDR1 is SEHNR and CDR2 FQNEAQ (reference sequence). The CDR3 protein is CASSFGDQPQHF. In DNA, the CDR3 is TGTGCCAGCAGCTTCGGGGATCAGCCCCAGCATTTT.